These 14 T cell receptor beta chains share one sample of origin, sequenced in a study of T-cell reconstitution after alpha-beta-depleted transplantation in children. Using unique molecular identifiers, the investigators prepared the TCRbeta library. Using its own MiXCR run on the PCR reads, TCRdb lists one record per CDR3 protein. Of some 640,000 distinct CDR3 sequences in the sample, over 15% are singletons; the top ten hold approximately 1%. The sample was PBMCs from the stem cell graft donor, taken from the stem cell graft. Source of these receptors: a human donor who donated a stem cell graft to a child with acute myeloid leukemia.

This rearrangement joins TRBV12-3 or TRBV12-4 to TRBJ1-1; 8 positions match TRBD1. The V gene end was trimmed by 2 bases and the J gene end by 5 bases; junction bases not matched to a gene: 4. The CDR3 extends over 14 amino acids. The CDR3 DNA follows: TGTGCCAGCAGTTTATCCAGGGGGCGTACTGAAGCTTTCTTT. Translated, it gives CASSLSRGRTEAFF.

This chain connects TRBV12-3 or TRBV12-4 to TRBJ1-2, with D hard to call. With 1 base removed from V and 4 bases from J, the gap between germline ends came to 7 bases. This CDR3 spans 13 amino acids. The CDR3 spells CASSLDKLYGYTF. The CDR3 nucleotides read TGTGCCAGCAGTTTAGACAAGCTCTATGGCTACACCTTC.

The sample holds many counts of this clonotype. The chain recombines TRBV10-3 with TRBJ2-5; weak D call: TRBD2 (6 bases). CDR1 is ENHRY, CDR2 SYGVKD, per germline. The CDR3 has 12 amino acids. Trimming left V 9 bases short and J 1 base short, with 9 bases between. The CDR3 spells CAIGEVQETQYF. CDR3 DNA: TGTGCCATAGGGGAGGTCCAAGAGACCCAGTACTTC.

This clonotype was picked up a small number of times. V and J are TRBV6-2 or TRBV6-3 and TRBJ2-3; 8 bases align to TRBD1. Germline assignment: CDR1 MNHEY and CDR2 SVGEGT. This CDR3 region has 13 residues. The J segment lost 8 bases and the V segment lost 4 bases, leaving 5 bases of the junction unmatched. DNA for the CDR3: TGTGCCAGCAGTTCTTCAGGGGGCGTTACGCAGTATTTT. It is translated as CASSSSGGVTQYF.

The sample holds many counts of this clonotype. V gene TRBV29-1 combines with J gene TRBJ2-5, with D tentatively TRBD1 (5 bases). CDR1 and CDR2 (germline): SQVTM, ANQGSEA. V lost 7 bases and J 5 bases, leaving 14 bases between the germline ends. CDR3 length: 12 residues. The CDR3 DNA reads TGCAGCGCTCAGGGTTCGGTCGAGACCCAGTACTTC. The encoded protein is CSAQGSVETQYF.

This clonotype was found many times. This chain uses TRBV20-1 with TRBJ2-6; D gene ambiguous. Per germline, CDR1 DFQATT and CDR2 SNEGSKA (reference sequence). V lost 1 base and J lost 1, with 5 bases in between. The CDR3 consists of 14 residues. The CDR3 spells CSARVASGANVLTF. The CDR3 DNA follows: TGCAGTGCTAGAGTTGCATCTGGGGCCAACGTCCTGACTTTC.

This clonotype was recorded a few times. The chain joins TRBV7-9 to TRBJ2-3; a possible D gene is TRBD2 (6 bases). Germline-derived CDR1 and CDR2 are SEHNR and FQNEAQ (reference sequence). There are 14 residues in the CDR3. Trimming left V 10 bases short and J 6 bases short, with 20 bases between. The CDR3 sequence: CAIGTPTPMDTQYF. CDR3 in DNA: TGTGCCATCGGGACTCCAACCCCCATGGATACGCAGTATTTT.

Many counts were recorded for this clonotype. This chain uses TRBV20-1 with TRBJ1-5; 9 bases map to TRBD1. The CDR3 is made up of 18 amino acids. Germline values: CDR1 DFQATT, CDR2 SNEGSKA (reference sequence). J gave up 6 bases and V 0 bases, and 15 bases lay outside the gene matches. The CDR3: CSARDRLMGTGRVQPQHF. The CDR3 region has the DNA TGCAGTGCTAGAGATCGACTCATGGGGACAGGGAGAGTTCAGCCCCAGCATTTT.

This clonotype occurred many times. The J gene is TRBJ2-7, the V gene TRBV4-3; no clear D. The CDR3 has 17 residues. V lost 0 bases and J lost 3, with 18 bases in between. The germline V gene encodes CDR1 LGHNA and CDR2 YSLEER. The CDR3 spells CASSQDWVGSKLYEQYF. The CDR3 coding sequence is TGCGCCAGCAGCCAAGATTGGGTAGGCAGCAAACTCTACGAGCAGTACTTC.

The sample holds a few counts of this clonotype. Its ends do not fully match the called genes, so a read error is possible. The chain carries TRBV20-1 and TRBJ2-5, with 8 nucleotides matching TRBD2. CDR1 DFQATT and CDR2 SNEGSKA come from the germline V gene (reference sequence). There are 16 residues in the CDR3. CDR3 sequence (DNA): TGCTGTGCTAGAGATTACACGGGGGGGCGACAAGAGACCCAGTACTTC. Protein: CCARDYTGGRQETQYF.

The rearrangement joins TRBV20-1 to TRBJ2-1; 7 nucleotides align to TRBD1. CDR1 DFQATT and CDR2 SNEGSKA come from the germline V gene (reference sequence). The CDR3 extends over 17 amino acids. The ends lost 5 bases at V and 6 bases at J; junction bases unmatched: 19. This chain's CDR3 is CSAESSTGTAGLNEQFF. The CDR3 DNA reads TGCAGTGCTGAATCATCTACCGGGACAGCTGGACTCAATGAGCAGTTCTTC.

This clonotype was observed a handful of times. V gene TRBV6-2 or TRBV6-3 combines with J gene TRBJ2-1, with 10 bases matching TRBD2. CDR1 and CDR2 (germline): MNHEY, SVGEGT. V dropped 6 bases and J dropped 4; count of bases not matched to a gene: 9. The length of the CDR3 is 16 residues. The CDR3 coding sequence is TGTGCCAGCAGCCTTCTGGGTAGCGGGGGGTACAATGAGCAGTTCTTC. It specifies CASSLLGSGGYNEQFF.

This clonotype was found many times. The rearrangement links TRBV29-1 to TRBJ1-6; D perhaps matches TRBD1 (5 bases). Germline CDR1 is SQVTM and CDR2 is ANQGSEA. V was trimmed by 4 bases and J by 8 bases, leaving 12 bases between them. CDR3 length equals 13 residues. In nucleotides, the CDR3 is TGCAGCGTTGGGGGGGGTGGTGATTCACCCCTCCACTTT. It specifies CSVGGGGDSPLHF. Supplemented by reference TRBV29-1 and TRBJ1-6, the full variable domain reads SAVISQKPSRDICQRGTSLTIQCQVDSQVTMMFWYRQQPGQSLTLIATANQGSEATYESGFVIDKFPISRPNLTFSTLTVSNMSPEDSSIYLCSVGGGGDSPLHFGNGTRLTVT.

The rearrangement joins TRBV15 to TRBJ2-5; tentative D call: TRBD2 (6 bases). The V gene's germline CDR1 is LNHNV and CDR2 YYDKDF (reference sequence). The CDR3 contains 17 residues. Trimming pared 0 bases from V and 1 base from J, leaving 15 bases between. The CDR3 spells CATSRDWGLQPQETQYF. In DNA form, the CDR3 reads TGTGCCACCAGCAGAGATTGGGGACTCCAACCCCAAGAGACCCAGTACTTC.